A selection of T cell receptor beta chains follows, all from one sample in a study of STAT3 mutations in large granular lymphocyte leukemia. The assay was immunoSEQ multiplex PCR, and TCRdb's table has in-frame clones only and misses some. The table records about 1,800 clones, approximately 30% of them present only once. The material sequenced was peripheral blood mononuclear cells. The receptors come from a male patient aged 50 to 59 with T-cell large granular lymphocyte leukemia. Some clones in this sample may be carry-over from other donors' samples. Both conserved end residues are trimmed from each CDR3. Fields, in order: CDR3 protein, V gene, J gene, clone size, D gene. D genes are given only for firm matches. Clone size appears in some rows only: once, few, many, or a class for an expanded clone.

CDR3aa: ASSPSSDRASYNEQF
v_gene: TRBV7-9
j_gene: TRBJ2-1
abundance: few
d_gene: TRBD1

CDR3aa: ASSATYLDNEQF
v_gene: TRBV7-8
j_gene: TRBJ2-1
abundance: -
d_gene: -

CDR3aa: ASMMDRGGQPQH
v_gene: TRBV2
j_gene: TRBJ1-5
abundance: -
d_gene: TRBD1

CDR3aa: SVVHRDNYGYT
v_gene: TRBV29-1
j_gene: TRBJ1-2
abundance: few
d_gene: -

CDR3aa: ASSWTAQETQY
v_gene: TRBV5-4
j_gene: TRBJ2-5
abundance: few
d_gene: -

CDR3aa: ASSLHPRGNQPQH
v_gene: TRBV5-1
j_gene: TRBJ1-5
abundance: few
d_gene: -

CDR3aa: ASSSAGAVDGYT
v_gene: TRBV27
j_gene: TRBJ1-2
abundance: -
d_gene: -

CDR3aa: ASSFPGTLREQY
v_gene: TRBV5-1
j_gene: TRBJ2-7
abundance: -
d_gene: -

CDR3aa: ASSLRGRGELF
v_gene: TRBV28
j_gene: TRBJ2-2
abundance: few
d_gene: -

CDR3aa: ASSLGGPFGQETQY
v_gene: TRBV19
j_gene: TRBJ2-5
abundance: -
d_gene: -

CDR3aa: ASGKGVQYEQY
v_gene: TRBV12-5
j_gene: TRBJ2-7
abundance: few
d_gene: -

CDR3aa: AGAGGTSYEQY
v_gene: TRBV27
j_gene: TRBJ2-7
abundance: -
d_gene: TRBD2

CDR3aa: ASSEASGSVRF
v_gene: TRBV18
j_gene: TRBJ2-1
abundance: few
d_gene: -

CDR3aa: ASSPNRGQPQH
v_gene: TRBV6-5
j_gene: TRBJ1-5
abundance: -
d_gene: TRBD1

CDR3aa: AWSQGLAGDTQY
v_gene: TRBV30
j_gene: TRBJ2-3
abundance: -
d_gene: TRBD2

CDR3aa: SVLGGTTGQTNYGYT
v_gene: TRBV29-1
j_gene: TRBJ1-2
abundance: few
d_gene: -

CDR3aa: ASSLSGYEQY
v_gene: TRBV28
j_gene: TRBJ2-7
abundance: few
d_gene: -

CDR3aa: ASEGFLREKLF
v_gene: TRBV6-6
j_gene: TRBJ1-4
abundance: few
d_gene: -

CDR3aa: SVAPGDNTGELF
v_gene: TRBV29-1
j_gene: TRBJ2-2
abundance: -
d_gene: -

CDR3aa: ASSLAETSGMLY
v_gene: TRBV5-1
j_gene: TRBJ2-4
abundance: -
d_gene: TRBD2

CDR3aa: STSGGYQETQY
v_gene: TRBV29-1
j_gene: TRBJ2-5
abundance: medium-sized
d_gene: TRBD1

CDR3aa: ASSPSTSYEQY
v_gene: TRBV18
j_gene: TRBJ2-7
abundance: -
d_gene: -

CDR3aa: ASRDRDYNEQF
v_gene: TRBV6-6
j_gene: TRBJ2-1
abundance: -
d_gene: TRBD1

CDR3aa: ASGREGSGADTQY
v_gene: TRBV12-5
j_gene: TRBJ2-3
abundance: -
d_gene: -

CDR3aa: ASSFGTSYEQY
v_gene: TRBV5-1
j_gene: TRBJ2-7
abundance: -
d_gene: -

CDR3aa: ASSLAAGAWSSGYT
v_gene: TRBV13
j_gene: TRBJ1-2
abundance: -
d_gene: -

CDR3aa: ASSFDGARSGKQY
v_gene: TRBV5-1
j_gene: TRBJ2-7
abundance: -
d_gene: -

CDR3aa: ASSLAGTGYEQY
v_gene: TRBV6-6
j_gene: TRBJ2-7
abundance: -
d_gene: TRBD1

CDR3aa: ASSPTLALGGYT
v_gene: TRBV7-9
j_gene: TRBJ1-2
abundance: few
d_gene: -

CDR3aa: ASSPDRGANYGYT
v_gene: TRBV5-6
j_gene: TRBJ1-2
abundance: few
d_gene: -

CDR3aa: ASSRLAKGTDTQY
v_gene: TRBV7-3
j_gene: TRBJ2-3
abundance: few
d_gene: TRBD2

CDR3aa: ASSLDLGGYT
v_gene: TRBV5-4
j_gene: TRBJ1-2
abundance: -
d_gene: -

CDR3aa: SAAEGTDTQY
v_gene: TRBV29-1
j_gene: TRBJ2-3
abundance: few
d_gene: -

CDR3aa: ASSLEGNTEAF
v_gene: TRBV7-9
j_gene: TRBJ1-1
abundance: -
d_gene: -

CDR3aa: ASSLSAGETQY
v_gene: TRBV18
j_gene: TRBJ2-5
abundance: -
d_gene: -

CDR3aa: ASSGSPGTLETQY
v_gene: TRBV9
j_gene: TRBJ2-5
abundance: -
d_gene: -

CDR3aa: ASSDSGNEQF
v_gene: TRBV5-1
j_gene: TRBJ2-1
abundance: few
d_gene: -

CDR3aa: ASSLDREDTQY
v_gene: TRBV5-4
j_gene: TRBJ2-3
abundance: -
d_gene: -

CDR3aa: ASSKNRGDYEQY
v_gene: TRBV19
j_gene: TRBJ2-7
abundance: -
d_gene: TRBD1

CDR3aa: ASSVVTQETQY
v_gene: TRBV27
j_gene: TRBJ2-5
abundance: few
d_gene: -

CDR3aa: ASSKIYGYT
v_gene: TRBV28
j_gene: TRBJ1-2
abundance: few
d_gene: -

CDR3aa: ASSAGTTGVYEQY
v_gene: TRBV19
j_gene: TRBJ2-7
abundance: few
d_gene: -

CDR3aa: ASSLTDTQY
v_gene: TRBV10-2
j_gene: TRBJ2-3
abundance: -
d_gene: -

CDR3aa: ASSQPKSGEVRSYNEQF
v_gene: TRBV7-9
j_gene: TRBJ2-1
abundance: few
d_gene: TRBD2

CDR3aa: ASSNPRDEQY
v_gene: TRBV5-1
j_gene: TRBJ2-7
abundance: -
d_gene: -

CDR3aa: ASSLRGTGELF
v_gene: TRBV28
j_gene: TRBJ2-2
abundance: medium-sized
d_gene: -

CDR3aa: AWSVKGARAEAF
v_gene: TRBV30
j_gene: TRBJ1-1
abundance: -
d_gene: TRBD1